These 2 T cell receptor beta chains originate from one sample sequenced in a study of T cell responses to AZD1222 COVID-19 vaccine. Data came from immunoSEQ multiplex PCR; TCRdb stores just in-frame clones and leaves some out. The sample shows around 130,000 clones, roughly 93% of them seen only once. The input for sequencing was peripheral blood, taken on day 0 of AZD1222 vaccination. Receptors originate from an adult in good health.

The V and J genes are TRBV28 and TRBJ2-7; D unclear. CDR1 MDHEN and CDR2 SYDVKM come from the germline V gene. The V and J ends lost 5 bases and 4 bases respectively, with 12 bases between them. The CDR3 sequence is 13 residues long. The CDR3 region is CASSPLGPYEQYF. The DNA of the CDR3 is TGTGCCAGCAGTCCCCTTGGCCCATACGAGCAGTACTTC.

The gene calls are TRBV7-8 and TRBJ1-1; no reliable D call. V shed 5 bases and J shed 7 bases, with 11 bases lying between them. CDR1 and CDR2 from the germline V gene are SGHVS and FQNEAQ. CDR3 length equals 12 residues. The CDR3 DNA sequence: TGTGCCAGCAGCCCCCCGGACGGTGAAGCTTTCTTT. It encodes CASSPPDGEAFF.